This passage covers 17 T cell receptor beta chains from one sample sequenced in a study of T cell responses to AZD1222 COVID-19 vaccine. Here immunoSEQ multiplex PCR was the method, and the copy in TCRdb shows in-frame clones only, minus some. The repertoire has roughly 150,000 clones, 90% of them found once; the top ten carry 1.8%. This material consisted of peripheral blood, taken on day 0 of AZD1222 vaccination. These receptors all come from an adult in good health.

J is TRBJ1-6 and V is TRBV15; D possibly corresponds to TRBD1 (5 bases). From germline, CDR1 is LNHNV and CDR2 YYDKDF (reference sequence). The V and J ends lost 6 bases and 3 bases respectively, with 18 bases between them. The CDR3 extends over 17 amino acids. The chain's CDR3 is CATRNGLREGYNSPLHF. CDR3 coding DNA: TGTGCCACCAGGAACGGACTCAGGGAAGGCTATAATTCACCCCTCCACTTT. The full variable domain, completed using reference TRBV15 and TRBJ1-6, is DAMVIQNPRYQVTQFGKPVTLSCSQTLNHNVMYWYQQKSSQAPKLLFHYYDKDFNNEADTPDNFQSRRPNTSFCFLDIRSPGLGDTAMYLCATRNGLREGYNSPLHFGNGTRLTVT.

The CDR3 DNA follows: TGTGCCAGCAGCTTAGGCACCGGGGAGCTGTTTTTT. Amino acids: CASSLGTGELFF. The V gene is TRBV11-3, the J gene TRBJ2-2; D is uncertain. V was shortened by 1 base and J by 4 bases, with 1 base between the two germline ends. Per germline, CDR1 SGHNT and CDR2 YENEEA. The CDR3 loop spans 12 amino acids.

The V gene is TRBV6-5, the J gene TRBJ2-3; 7 bases are shared with TRBD1. The CDR3 sequence is 13 residues long. The V segment lost 4 bases and the J segment 7 bases; nucleotides outside the gene matches: 5. Germline V lookup: CDR1 MNHEY, CDR2 SVGAGI. The DNA of the CDR3 is TGTGCCAGCAGTTCCGTACAGGGGAATACGCAGTATTTT. Translation: CASSSVQGNTQYF.

The chain has TRBV5-5 and TRBJ2-2, with 8 bases aligning to TRBD1. J was trimmed by 3 bases and V by 4 bases; bases with no gene match: 5. CDR1 and CDR2 (germline): SGHKS, YYEKEE (reference sequence). The CDR3 is 15 amino acids. DNA for the CDR3: TGTGCCAGCAGCGCGTCAGGGGGCTACACCGGGGAGCTGTTTTTT. Its protein is CASSASGGYTGELFF.

The chain combines TRBV9 with TRBJ1-1; 10 nucleotides line up with TRBD1. Germline assignment: CDR1 SGDLS and CDR2 YYNGEE. CDR3 length: 14 residues. V shed 2 bases and J 5 bases; nucleotides not matched to a gene: 3. The CDR3 region has the DNA TGTGCCAGCAGCGTCCGGGACAGGGGAACTGAAGCTTTCTTT. This translates into CASSVRDRGTEAFF.

The V and J genes are TRBV2 and TRBJ1-1; no clear D gene. With 6 bases removed from V and 7 bases from J, the gap between germline ends came to 15 bases. This CDR3 contains 13 residues. The germline V gene has CDR1 SNHLY and CDR2 FYNNEI. In DNA, the CDR3 is TGTGCCAGCAGCAGCGTTAAGGTGGATGAAGCTTTCTTT. This encodes CASSSVKVDEAFF.

The chain combines TRBV7-8 with TRBJ1-5, with D perhaps matching TRBD1 (5 bases). This CDR3 has 15 amino acids. CDR1 and CDR2 (germline): SGHVS, FQNEAQ. Deletions cut 0 bases from V and 9 bases from J, with 15 bases between. The CDR3 here is CASSLAGDLGGPQHF. CDR3 sequence (DNA): TGTGCCAGCAGCTTAGCGGGGGACCTCGGTGGGCCCCAGCATTTT.

In nucleotides, the CDR3 is TGCGCCAGCAGCCAAGATACTAGCGGGAGGCTCTACAATGAGCAGTTCTTC. Protein sequence: CASSQDTSGRLYNEQFF. This chain uses TRBV4-1 with TRBJ2-1, with 12 positions matching TRBD2. V trimming: 0 bases; J trimming: 3 bases; junction bases outside the gene matches: 3. CDR1 is MGHRA, CDR2 YSYEKL, per germline. The CDR3 is 17 amino acids.

This chain joins TRBV9 and TRBJ2-3; 8 bases align to TRBD2. CDR3 length: 16 residues. In germline, CDR1 is SGDLS, CDR2 YYNGEE. V dropped 0 bases and J dropped 2; count of bases not matched to a gene: 5. Written as DNA, the CDR3 is TGTGCCAGCAGCGTAGGGGTACTAGCGGACACAGATACGCAGTATTTT. It encodes CASSVGVLADTDTQYF.

The V gene is TRBV27, the J gene TRBJ1-2, with 9 bases fitting TRBD1. CDR1 and CDR2 (germline): MNHEY, SMNVEV (reference sequence). CDR3 size: 17 residues. V shed 7 bases, J shed 8 bases, and the junction held 20 bases outside the gene matches. In nucleotides, the CDR3 is TGTGCCAGCAAGGGGATAAGGACAGGGGATAGGGTTAGGGGCTACACCTTC. It encodes CASKGIRTGDRVRGYTF.

This chain joins TRBV6-5 and TRBJ1-2; D possibly corresponds to TRBD1 (5 bases). Germline-derived CDR1 and CDR2 are MNHEY and SVGAGI. The CDR3 has 12 residues. V shed 6 bases and J shed 5 bases, with 10 bases lying between them. Written as DNA, the CDR3 is TGTGCCAGCAGGCAGGGTTCGTATGGCTACACCTTC. Protein: CASRQGSYGYTF.

The J gene is TRBJ1-6, the V gene TRBV6-5; TRBD1 is a possible D gene (6 bases). Germline-derived CDR1 and CDR2 are MNHEY and SVGAGI. Between the trimmed V and J ends, which lost 6 bases and 6 bases, there was a span of 12 bases. This CDR3 contains 14 residues. The CDR3 reads CASRRLDSNSPLHF. Here the CDR3 DNA reads TGTGCCAGCAGGAGATTGGACAGTAATTCACCCCTCCACTTT.

This chain uses TRBV4-1 with TRBJ2-6; 7 bases map to TRBD1. This CDR3 region has 19 residues. The germline gives CDR1 MGHRA, CDR2 YSYEKL. V trimming: 4 bases; J trimming: 0 bases; junction bases outside the gene matches: 12. This CDR3 is CASSPTGQYIDSGANVLTF. CDR3 nucleotide sequence: TGCGCCAGCAGCCCTACGGGACAGTATATCGACTCTGGGGCCAACGTCCTGACTTTC.

This clone has only one observation. The V call is TRBV19, the J call TRBJ1-2; 7 positions match TRBD1. CDR3 length equals 12 residues. V trimming: 6 bases; J trimming: 8 bases; junction bases outside the gene matches: 6. Germline V CDR1 and CDR2: LNHDA, SQIVND (reference sequence). As DNA, the CDR3 is TGTGCCAGTAGAAACACAGGGGTCGGCTACACCTTC. It encodes CASRNTGVGYTF. The variable domain in full, with the rest retrieved from reference TRBV19 and TRBJ1-2, is DGGITQSPKYLFRKEGQNVTLSCEQNLNHDAMYWYRQDPGQGLRLIYYSQIVNDFQKGDIAEGYSVSREKKESFPLTVTSAQKNPTAFYLCASRNTGVGYTFGSGTRLTVV.

The genes are TRBV3-1 (or the pseudogene TRBV3-2) and TRBJ2-3; weak D call: TRBD1 (5 bases). CDR1 is LGHDT and CDR2 is YNNKEL in the germline V gene (reference sequence). V was trimmed by 4 bases and J by 4 bases, leaving 15 bases between them. This CDR3 contains 15 residues. CDR3 amino acids: CASSLGRVGADTQYF. CDR3 nucleotides: TGTGCCAGCAGCCTTGGCAGGGTCGGAGCAGATACGCAGTATTTT.

This clone was seen a single time. The J gene is TRBJ2-3, the V gene TRBV5-6, with D tentatively TRBD2 (5 bases). Trimming shortened V by 1 base and J by 2 bases, and 11 bases separated the two germline ends. Germline V gene sequence: CDR1 SGHDT, CDR2 YYEEEE. The CDR3 length is 15 residues. This CDR3 is CASSLIGGPTDTQYF. The CDR3 DNA reads TGTGCCAGCAGCTTGATAGGCGGGCCCACAGATACGCAGTATTTT.

This chain connects TRBV20-1 to TRBJ2-1; D is uncertain. Germline CDR1 reads DFQATT; CDR2 reads SNEGSKA (reference sequence). This CDR3 region has 10 residues. The germline V and J ends were trimmed by 5 bases and 3 bases, with 2 bases remaining between them. The CDR3 reads CSALYNEQFF. The CDR3 region has the DNA TGCAGTGCTCTCTACAATGAGCAGTTCTTC.